The T cell receptor (beta chain) under discussion was sequenced for a study of cytomegalovirus exposure and HLA in healthy donors. On the study more broadly: The approximately 700 first-cohort repertoires shared a platform with the 130 or so validation repertoires, as reported in a later analysis.

Per germline, CDR1 MNHEY and CDR2 SMNVEV (reference sequence). J was trimmed by 3 bases and V by 5 bases; bases with no gene match: 6. The CDR3 sequence is 16 residues long. Sequencing used immunoSEQ multiplex PCR; TCRdb keeps in-frame clones, though not all of them. The sample lists some 50,000 clones, about 92% seen once, with roughly 5.8% in the top ten. Sequenced input: PBMCs. This sequence was found in a woman aged 18 to 35 in good health and CMV-seronegative. The chain links TRBV27 to TRBJ2-2; TRBD1 matches at 10 bases. CDR3 DNA: TGTGCCAGCAGTCTGGGGACAGGGGTACACACCGGGGAGCTGTTTTTT. The encoded protein is CASSLGTGVHTGELFF.